Below are 10 T cell receptor beta chains sequenced from a single sample in a study of post-analysis software for immune sequencing data (dated by TCRdb to the mid-2010s). General findings and caveats noted by the study authors: Patients showed significantly higher frequencies than controls for about five TRBV segments, among them TRBV5-6, TRBV5-1 and TRBV20-1.

Library prep was done by PCR. The data were produced on an Illumina HiSeq 2500. To reduce PCR and sequencing biases, unique molecular identifiers were built into the TCR beta cDNA libraries. TCRdb's own reprocessing of the public reads used fastp at Q25 and MiXCR and kept productive beta chains. Each CDR3 protein gets just one entry, which takes the most common genes and DNA from the rows behind it. In all, the sample holds roughly 870,000 distinct CDR3 sequences, and about 57% of those were seen once. Jointly, the top ten make up roughly 4.4% of the sample. These receptors are not linked to any known antigen. Sequencing was done on a sample of blood. The receptors come from a girl aged 5-17 years with multiple sclerosis.

The genes are TRBV20-1 and TRBJ2-5, with D unclear. The germline CDR1 and CDR2 sequences are DFQATT and SNEGSKA (reference sequence). Trimming removed 3 bases at V and 0 bases at J, with 11 bases between. The CDR3 is 14 residues long. CDR3 DNA sequence: TGCAGTGCTAGGGGTATGAGGTACCAAGAGACCCAGTACTTC. Residues: CSARGMRYQETQYF.

The chain is built from TRBV7-9 and TRBJ1-1; D call uncertain. Looked up from germline, CDR1 is SEHNR and CDR2 is FQNEAQ (reference sequence). V shed 5 bases and J shed 7 bases, with 11 bases lying between them. The CDR3 loop spans 12 amino acids. The DNA for the CDR3 is TGTGCCAGCAGCCCCGAGAGGAATGAAGCTTTCTTT. Protein sequence: CASSPERNEAFF.

A word on this clonotype: At one end the junction does not follow the germline gene, possibly because of a read error. The chain couples TRBV4-1 to TRBJ2-5; 13 bases are shared with TRBD2. CDR1 and CDR2 (germline): MGHRA, YSYEKL. The CDR3 runs to 15 residues. This CDR3 is CASSPGLAGAETQYF. Here the CDR3 DNA reads TGTGCCAGCAGCCCCGGACTAGCGGGGGCAGAGACCCAGTACTTC.

In DNA, the CDR3 is TGTGCCAGCGGGGGAACAGGGGGTGATGGCTACACCTTC. Protein product: CASGGTGGDGYTF. V is TRBV7-9 and J is TRBJ1-2, with TRBD1 matching over 8 bases. The CDR3 covers 13 residues. Germline CDR1 is SEHNR and CDR2 is FQNEAQ (reference sequence). V gave up 8 bases and J gave up 6 bases; unmatched junction bases: 8. The full variable domain, its missing parts supplied by reference TRBV7-9 and TRBJ1-2, is DTGVSQNPRHKITKRGQNVTFRCDPISEHNRLYWYRQTLGQGPEFLTYFQNEAQLEKSRLLSDRFSAERPKGSFSTLEIQRTEQGDSAMYLCASGGTGGDGYTFGSGTRLTVV.

This clonotype was detected only once. V gene TRBV7-6 combines with J gene TRBJ2-1, with 10 bases that match TRBD1. Trimming removed 6 bases from V and 6 bases from J; junction bases left unmatched: 8. Germline values: CDR1 SGHVS, CDR2 FNYEAQ. The CDR3 is 15 amino acids. This chain's CDR3 is CASRKGQGPGNEQFF. In nucleotides, the CDR3 is TGTGCCAGCAGGAAGGGACAGGGGCCGGGCAATGAGCAGTTCTTC.

The CDR3 reads CATTDRLTQYF. CDR3 sequence (DNA): TGTGCCACCACGGACCGCCTCACGCAGTATTTT. The chain combines TRBV28 with TRBJ2-3; D not certain. The germline V and J ends were trimmed by 10 bases and 9 bases, with 14 bases remaining between them. This CDR3 contains 11 residues. Germline V gene sequence: CDR1 MDHEN, CDR2 SYDVKM.

This chain uses TRBV18 with TRBJ2-5; weak D call: TRBD1 (5 bases). The germline gives CDR1 KGHSH, CDR2 LQKENI. The CDR3 sequence is 16 residues long. V was trimmed by 1 base and J by 2 bases, leaving 14 bases between them. CDR3 in amino acids: CASSPRGLGSQETQYF. The CDR3 DNA follows: TGTGCCAGCTCACCACGGGGCCTCGGTTCACAAGAGACCCAGTACTTC.

A remark on this clonotype: The germline gene is not matched at one end of the junction; a read error may be the cause. The chain joins TRBV12-3 or TRBV12-4 to TRBJ2-5; TRBD2 agrees at 7 bases. The J call may be wrong; the DNA end is better matched by TRBJ2-7. The CDR3 sequence is 15 residues long. CDR3 coding DNA: TGTGTCAGCAGCCCGCGCGGGCTAGCGGCTTACGAGCAGTACTTC. Translating it yields CVSSPRGLAAYEQYF.

In regard to this clonotype: At one boundary the junction diverges from the germline segment, which might be a read error. The genes are TRBV29-1 and TRBJ2-1; D is ambiguous. Per germline, CDR1 SQVTM and CDR2 ANQGSEA. The CDR3 loop spans 15 amino acids. The CDR3 nucleotides are TGCAGCGTTGTTGCAGTCTCAACCGGCTACAATGAGCAGGTCTTC. It translates to CSVVAVSTGYNEQVF.

The rearrangement uses TRBV5-1 and TRBJ1-6; no definite D call. CDR1 SGHRS and CDR2 YFSETQ come from the germline V gene. This CDR3 has 14 residues. V dropped 2 bases and J dropped 8 bases, with 11 bases sitting between them. CDR3 nucleotide sequence: TGCGCCAGCAGCTTAGGATCGGGTGATTCACCCCTCCACTTT. This gives the protein CASSLGSGDSPLHF.